This entry lists 16 T cell receptor beta chains sequenced from one sample in a study of response to subunit inactivated influenza vaccine. TCRdb fed the RT-PCR reads into MiXCR, producing one record per CDR3 protein. This sample has about 620,000 distinct CDR3 sequences; about 10% occur once, and the top ten carry roughly 10%. Here the sequenced sample was PBMCs from blood, taken on the day of vaccination. Receptor source: a man aged 50 or older who received an inactivated influenza vaccine.

This clonotype was seen only a few times. This chain connects TRBV7-9 to TRBJ2-7; D remains ambiguous. Germline V lookup: CDR1 SEHNR, CDR2 FQNEAQ (reference sequence). The ends were cut back, 5 bases at V and 1 base at J, with 12 bases in the middle. The CDR3 runs 14 residues. The CDR3 DNA is TGTGCCAGCAGCCCCAAATTCCCATCCTACGAGCAGTACTTC. Translating gives CASSPKFPSYEQYF.

The chain couples TRBV20-1 to TRBJ2-3, with a possible D match to TRBD2 (6 bases). From germline, CDR1 is DFQATT and CDR2 SNEGSKA (reference sequence). The CDR3 is 15 residues long. The V end lost 3 bases, the J end lost 4 bases, and 17 bases lay between the germline ends. CDR3 loop: CSASRGTSGPDTQYF. The CDR3, as DNA: TGCAGTGCTAGTCGCGGGACTTCTGGCCCAGATACGCAGTATTTT.

This clonotype was observed a few times. The chain links TRBV11-2 to TRBJ2-1; no definite D call. Germline V CDR1 and CDR2: SGHAT, FQNNGV. The length of the CDR3 is 15 residues. Trimming stripped 5 bases from V and 4 bases from J, with 15 bases between. CDR3 residues: CASSRDRLTYNEQFF. The CDR3 DNA sequence: TGTGCCAGCAGCCGAGACCGTCTAACTTACAATGAGCAGTTCTTC.

A few counts support this clonotype. The rearrangement uses TRBV6-1 and TRBJ1-2, with 8 bases aligning to TRBD1. The trim removed 6 bases at V and 7 bases at J, leaving 10 bases unmatched. CDR1 and CDR2 from the germline V gene are MNHNS and SASEGT. The CDR3 loop spans 14 amino acids. In DNA, the CDR3 is TGTGCCAGCAGGCATGATCAGGGGGCTCTTGGCTACACCTTC. It encodes CASRHDQGALGYTF.

This clonotype has more than one count but fewer than ten. The rearrangement links TRBV20-1 to TRBJ2-1; unclear D gene. The germline V gene encodes CDR1 DFQATT and CDR2 SNEGSKA (reference sequence). The CDR3 runs 12 residues. CDR3 in amino acids: CRVRVSYNEQFF. The DNA of the CDR3 is TGCAGGGTACGCGTCTCCTACAATGAGCAGTTCTTC.

This clonotype has only a few counts. The V gene is TRBV5-1, the J gene TRBJ2-1; 14 nucleotides match TRBD2. The germline gives CDR1 SGHRS, CDR2 YFSETQ. CDR3 size: 16 residues. V shed 3 bases, J shed 9 bases, and the junction held 8 bases outside the gene matches. This chain's CDR3 is CASSWGLAGVDGEQFF. The CDR3 DNA sequence: TGCGCCAGCAGCTGGGGACTAGCGGGAGTTGATGGTGAGCAGTTCTTC.

This clonotype was seen ten or more times. This chain links TRBV6-1 with TRBJ2-2; 11 bases align to TRBD2. The V segment lost 5 bases and the J segment 2 bases; nucleotides outside the gene matches: 4. The CDR3 has 16 residues. CDR1 is MNHNS and CDR2 is SASEGT in the germline V gene. CDR3 nucleotides: TGTGCCAGCAGTCCCCTAGCGGGAGGTAACACCGGGGAGCTGTTTTTT. As protein: CASSPLAGGNTGELFF.

This clonotype was counted ten times or more. The chain couples TRBV29-1 to TRBJ2-1; no clear D gene. The germline gives CDR1 SQVTM, CDR2 ANQGSEA. The CDR3 runs to 12 residues. With 6 bases removed from V and 3 bases from J, the gap between germline ends came to 9 bases. CDR3 sequence (DNA): TGCAGCGTCCGCTTTAGCTACAATGAGCAGTTCTTC. Translated, it gives CSVRFSYNEQFF.

This chain uses TRBV7-9 with TRBJ1-4; D is unclear. Germline V lookup: CDR1 SEHNR, CDR2 FQNEAQ (reference sequence). The CDR3 contains 15 residues. Trimming removed 5 bases at V and 0 bases at J, with 10 bases between. Written as DNA, the CDR3 is TGTGCCAGCAGCAGCCACGGGACAACTAATGAAAAACTGTTTTTT. It translates to CASSSHGTTNEKLFF. Complete variable domain (other parts from reference TRBV7-9 and TRBJ1-4): DTGVSQNPRHKITKRGQNVTFRCDPISEHNRLYWYRQTLGQGPEFLTYFQNEAQLEKSRLLSDRFSAERPKGSFSTLEIQRTEQGDSAMYLCASSSHGTTNEKLFFGSGTQLSVL.

The V gene is TRBV15, the J gene TRBJ2-7, with 12 bases fitting TRBD1. The CDR3 spans 17 residues. Germline CDR1 and CDR2: LNHNV and YYDKDF (reference sequence). Trimming removed 2 bases from V and 6 bases from J; junction bases left unmatched: 11. The CDR3 sequence: CATSRPGQGARFSEQYF. In DNA, the CDR3 is TGTGCCACCAGCAGACCGGGACAGGGGGCGCGTTTTTCCGAGCAGTACTTC. Full variable domain (rest looked up from reference TRBV15 and TRBJ2-7): DAMVIQNPRYQVTQFGKPVTLSCSQTLNHNVMYWYQQKSSQAPKLLFHYYDKDFNNEADTPDNFQSRRPNTSFCFLDIRSPGLGDTAMYLCATSRPGQGARFSEQYFGPGTRLTVT.

This clonotype was seen a handful of times. As DNA, the CDR3 is TGTGCCAGCAGACCCCTAGCGGGAGGATGGAACACCGGGGAGCTGTTTTTT. Amino acid sequence: CASRPLAGGWNTGELFF. V gene TRBV6-2 or TRBV6-3 combines with J gene TRBJ2-2; 11 bases line up with TRBD2. Germline assignment: CDR1 MNHEY and CDR2 SVGEGT. Losses at the gene ends were 6 bases for V and 1 base for J; bases not matched to a gene: 7. The CDR3 loop spans 17 amino acids.

The J gene is TRBJ2-2, the V gene TRBV5-1; no firm D call. The germline V gene encodes CDR1 SGHRS and CDR2 YFSETQ. This CDR3 is built from 16 residues. Trimming left V 2 bases short and J 4 bases short, with 15 bases between. The CDR3, as DNA: TGCGCCAGCAGCTTACGGACGGACGCTGCCACCGGGGAGCTGTTTTTT. This gives the protein CASSLRTDAATGELFF. The entire variable domain, with the rest obtained from reference TRBV5-1 and TRBJ2-2, is as follows: KAGVTQTPRYLIKTRGQQVTLSCSPISGHRSVSWYQQTPGQGLQFLFEYFSETQRNKGNFPGRFSGRQFSNSRSEMNVSTLELGDSALYLCASSLRTDAATGELFFGEGSRLTVL.

This clonotype was recorded many times. The chain links TRBV5-1 to TRBJ2-1, with 10 bases lining up with TRBD1. V lost 4 bases, J lost 7 bases, and 8 bases stayed unmatched. Germline CDR1 is SGHRS and CDR2 is YFSETQ. This CDR3 spans 15 amino acids. The chain's CDR3 is CASSPRQGAFNEQFF. DNA of the CDR3: TGCGCCAGCAGCCCCCGACAGGGGGCGTTTAATGAGCAGTTCTTC.

In this sample, this clonotype turned up a few times. V gene TRBV2 combines with J gene TRBJ2-1, with 8 bases matching TRBD2. CDR3 length: 14 amino acids. Germline V gene sequence: CDR1 SNHLY, CDR2 FYNNEI. With 0 bases clipped from V and 10 bases from J, the junction kept 5 bases outside the gene matches. DNA of the CDR3: TGTGCCAGCAGTGAAGCAGAGGGACTAGGCGAGCAGTTCTTC. Amino acids: CASSEAEGLGEQFF. The entire variable domain, with the rest obtained from reference TRBV2 and TRBJ2-1, is as follows: EPEVTQTPSHQVTQMGQEVILRCVPISNHLYFYWYRQILGQKVEFLVSFYNNEISEKSEIFDDQFSVERPDGSNFTLKIRSTKLEDSAMYFCASSEAEGLGEQFFGPGTRLTVL.

This chain joins TRBV11-2 and TRBJ1-1; D remains ambiguous. CDR1 and CDR2 from the germline V gene are SGHAT and FQNNGV. This CDR3 region has 16 residues. V lost 4 bases and J lost 1, with 16 bases in between. CDR3 sequence reads: CASSSGLKLTNTEAFF. DNA of the CDR3: TGTGCCAGCAGCTCGGGTCTAAAGCTAACGAACACTGAAGCTTTCTTT.

This clonotype was counted a few times. The DNA is omitted, as the CDR3 cannot be located on it reliably, and the CDR3 follows TCRdb's listing. The rearrangement links TRBV7-2 to TRBJ1-2; the D call of TRBD1 is as the table states it, not checked on the DNA. The CDR3 adds up to 14 amino acids, both ends counted. CDR1 is SGHTA and CDR2 is FQGNSA in the germline V gene. CDR3 sequence reads: CASSPSVAGGSYTF.